A selection of T cell receptor beta chains follows, all from one sample in a study of cytomegalovirus exposure and HLA in healthy donors. The method was immunoSEQ multiplex PCR; TCRdb's version includes in-frame clones alone and lacks a portion of them. The sample carries almost 85,000 clones, around 80% recorded once. Sequencing input: PBMCs. The receptors stem from a male donor in good health and CMV-seropositive. Each CDR3 is given with its conserved first and last residue. Rows may omit the clone size; those that give it use once, few, many or a size class.

cdr3_aa v_call clone_size j_call
CASSSRGLEAFF TRBV11-2 NA TRBJ1-1
CASSTVVGLAAYNEQFF TRBV5-1 NA TRBJ2-1
CASSYSAGARNEQFF TRBV6-5 NA TRBJ2-1
CACIQGVTEAFF TRBV30 NA TRBJ1-1
CASREPGLAGGEQYF TRBV6-5 NA TRBJ2-7
CASTISGTGANQPQHF TRBV28 once TRBJ1-5
CASSWGLGGNQETQYF TRBV27 NA TRBJ2-5
CASSAGGAGPSYEQYF TRBV27 NA TRBJ2-7
CASSRIRLDSYNEQFF TRBV4-1 once TRBJ2-1
CASSLGGHINQPQHF TRBV27 NA TRBJ1-5
CASSLGGASGSPQETQYF TRBV5-1 NA TRBJ2-5
CASSSTGDRDSETQYF TRBV13 NA TRBJ2-5
CASSRSLGNNEQFF TRBV27 NA TRBJ2-1
CASSRGQPPSGNTIYF TRBV7-9 NA TRBJ1-3
CASSLDTTTYGYTF TRBV5-1 NA TRBJ1-2
CASGAGQAIYGYTF TRBV28 NA TRBJ1-2
CASSQELYGTGGEAFF TRBV4-3 many TRBJ1-1
CASSPRTGNEKLFF TRBV6-1 NA TRBJ1-4
CASTRTGNRYEQYF TRBV28 NA TRBJ2-7
CASSPGVGTQYF TRBV19 once TRBJ2-3
CASNKEDRGVNEQFF TRBV13 NA TRBJ2-1
CASSLDWGPGELFF TRBV7-3 NA TRBJ2-2
CASSGRTAYNEQFF TRBV6-1 NA TRBJ2-1
CASSFYRRGYEQYF TRBV27 once TRBJ2-7
CATSKGDLNSPLHF TRBV15 NA TRBJ1-6
CASSLRSVSGNTIYF TRBV7-3 NA TRBJ1-3
CASSLGIAAGRSDTQYF TRBV5-1 NA TRBJ2-3
CASRLTENTEAFF TRBV6-4 once TRBJ1-1
CASSMGTGANQPQHF TRBV19 NA TRBJ1-5
CASSLWGTGGHEQYF TRBV5-8 once TRBJ2-7